These 22 T cell receptor beta chains were all obtained from the same sample, sequenced in a study of T-cell reconstitution after alpha-beta-depleted transplantation in children. Unique molecular identifiers were used to barcode this TCRbeta library. TCRdb re-called the PCR reads through MiXCR, storing one row per CDR3 protein. The sample carries hundreds of thousands of distinct CDR3 sequences, roughly 15% recorded once. The material was PBMCs from the stem cell graft donor, obtained from the stem cell graft. The receptors here all came from a human donor who donated a stem cell graft to a child with acute myeloid leukemia.

At least ten counts were recorded for this clonotype. CDR3: CSAGFRTGEEQYF. The CDR3 DNA reads as TGCAGTGCTGGCTTCCGGACAGGGGAAGAGCAGTACTTC. The chain uses TRBV20-1 and TRBJ2-7; 9 bases align to TRBD1. The CDR3 loop spans 13 amino acids. CDR1 is DFQATT and CDR2 is SNEGSKA in the germline V gene (reference sequence). V lost 5 bases to trimming and J lost 7 bases; unmatched junction nucleotides: 9.

The chain carries TRBV12-3 or TRBV12-4 and TRBJ2-3, with TRBD2 as a possible D gene (6 bases). There are 15 residues in the CDR3. Trimming took 6 bases from V and 3 from J, leaving 16 bases between them. This chain's CDR3 is CASSLGLSLTDTQYF. The CDR3 DNA is TGTGCCAGCAGCCTCGGACTATCCTTAACAGATACGCAGTATTTT.

This clonotype was seen only a few times. V and J are TRBV5-1 and TRBJ2-1; 14 nucleotides match TRBD2. CDR1 SGHRS and CDR2 YFSETQ come from the germline V gene. Trimming cost V 4 bases and J 2 bases; bases outside gene matches: 5. The length of the CDR3 is 17 residues. The CDR3 DNA is TGCGCCAGCAGCACGGGACTAGCGGGGGATACCTACAATGAGCAGTTCTTC. Translating it yields CASSTGLAGDTYNEQFF.

This clonotype was seen a handful of times. The genes are TRBV12-3 or TRBV12-4 and TRBJ1-2, with TRBD1 identical over 8 bases. The CDR3 contains 13 residues. V shed 6 bases, J shed 6 bases, and the junction held 6 bases outside the gene matches. This CDR3 is CASSRGRIDGYTF. The CDR3 DNA is TGTGCCAGCAGCAGGGGGCGTATCGATGGCTACACCTTC.

This clonotype was counted a few times. The genes are TRBV27 and TRBJ2-2; D might be TRBD1 (6 bases). This CDR3 is 18 amino acids long. Between the trimmed V and J ends, which lost 0 bases and 0 bases, there was a span of 14 bases. Germline V CDR1 and CDR2: MNHEY, SMNVEV (reference sequence). The CDR3 sequence: CASSLSQGTLTNTGELFF. CDR3 bases: TGTGCCAGCAGTTTATCCCAGGGGACCCTAACGAACACCGGGGAGCTGTTTTTT.

As DNA, the CDR3 is TGCAGTGCTAGAATCCCTAGCGGGACTAGTGAGCAGTACTTC. Translating gives CSARIPSGTSEQYF. The genes are TRBV20-1 and TRBJ2-7; 9 bases agree with TRBD2. Per the germline V gene, CDR1 is DFQATT and CDR2 is SNEGSKA (reference sequence). This CDR3 has 14 amino acids. After removal of 2 bases from V and 7 bases from J, the junction contained 9 bases not matched to a gene.

CDR3 amino acids: CASSPPGREETGELFF. For the CDR3, the DNA is TGCGCCAGCAGCCCCCCGGGGAGGGAAGAAACCGGGGAGCTGTTTTTT. The chain combines TRBV5-1 with TRBJ2-2; 7 nucleotides line up with TRBD2. The CDR3 is made up of 16 amino acids. Per the germline V gene, CDR1 is SGHRS and CDR2 is YFSETQ. The junction had 11 bases not matched to a gene; V was cut back by 4 bases and J by 5 bases.

This clonotype was recorded at least ten times. The chain uses TRBV20-1 and TRBJ2-1, with D possibly called TRBD1 or TRBD2 (5 bases each). Trimming took off 3 bases at V and 4 bases at J, with 10 bases between the two ends. CDR1 and CDR2 from the germline V gene are DFQATT and SNEGSKA (reference sequence). There are 13 residues in the CDR3. The CDR3 here is CSASEGPYNEQFF. CDR3 DNA sequence: TGCAGTGCTAGTGAGGGGCCGTACAATGAGCAGTTCTTC.

Ten or more counts support this clonotype. The rearrangement links TRBV6-5 to TRBJ1-5; D may be TRBD1 (5 bases). The V end was cut by 4 bases, the J end by 2 bases, with 12 bases between. CDR1 is MNHEY and CDR2 is SVGAGI in the germline V gene. The CDR3 sequence is 15 residues long. The CDR3, as DNA: TGTGCCAGCAGTTTATCAGGGATGGGCAATCAGCCCCAGCATTTT. It is translated as CASSLSGMGNQPQHF.

The chain uses TRBV7-9 and TRBJ2-5; TRBD1 aligns across 8 bases. Germline trimming cut 4 bases from V and 3 bases from J; bases unmatched to any gene: 4. Per germline, CDR1 SEHNR and CDR2 FQNEAQ (reference sequence). CDR3 length equals 14 residues. CDR3 amino acids: CASSYQTGEETQYF. The CDR3 DNA follows: TGTGCCAGCAGCTACCAGACAGGGGAAGAGACCCAGTACTTC.

This clonotype was detected ten times or more. The chain uses TRBV29-1 and TRBJ2-2, with TRBD1 identical over 8 bases. The CDR3 has 15 amino acids. Trimming at V came to 6 bases and at J to 4 bases, leaving 10 bases not matched to a gene. CDR1 and CDR2 (germline): SQVTM, ANQGSEA. The CDR3 here is CSVTQGAGGTGELFF. In DNA, the CDR3 is TGCAGCGTAACCCAGGGGGCAGGCGGCACCGGGGAGCTGTTTTTT.

This rearrangement joins TRBV27 to TRBJ2-7; perhaps TRBD1 as D (6 bases). Between the trimmed V and J ends, which lost 6 bases and 2 bases, there was a span of 17 bases. This CDR3 is built from 15 residues. The germline CDR1 and CDR2 sequences are MNHEY and SMNVEV (reference sequence). CDR3 DNA sequence: TGTGCCAGCAGCTTCTCCGACACAGGGACCTACGAGCAGTACTTC. Encoded protein: CASSFSDTGTYEQYF.

This chain links TRBV24-1 with TRBJ2-2; D gene unclear. V dropped 0 bases and J dropped 2 bases, with 6 bases sitting between them. The CDR3 loop spans 15 amino acids. In germline, CDR1 is KGHDR, CDR2 SFDVKD. The CDR3 spells CATSDLRHNTGELFF. The CDR3 coding sequence is TGTGCCACCAGTGATTTGCGGCACAACACCGGGGAGCTGTTTTTT.

The CDR3 here is CASSFPGVGYTF. CDR3 in DNA: TGTGCCAGCAGCTTTCCGGGTGTTGGCTACACCTTC. V and J are TRBV7-2 and TRBJ1-2; no clear D gene. V was cut by 3 bases and J by 7 bases, with 9 bases left in between. This CDR3 has 12 amino acids. Per the germline V gene, CDR1 is SGHTA and CDR2 is FQGNSA.

This clonotype appeared a few times. The chain combines TRBV11-3 with TRBJ2-1; either TRBD1 or TRBD2 may supply D (5 bases each). V was clipped by 4 bases and J by 5 bases, with 12 bases between them. This CDR3 has 14 residues. Germline lookup yields CDR1 SGHNT and CDR2 YENEEA. The CDR3 loop reads CASSSRDGNNEQFF. The CDR3 DNA reads as TGTGCCAGCAGCTCCCGGGACGGGAACAATGAGCAGTTCTTC.

This clonotype has a count of ten or more. The chain has TRBV20-1 and TRBJ2-3; 7 bases map to TRBD2. V lost 3 bases, J lost 2 bases, and 8 bases stayed unmatched. There are 15 residues in the CDR3. Germline-derived CDR1 and CDR2 are DFQATT and SNEGSKA (reference sequence). The CDR3 nucleotides read TGCAGTGCTAGCGGGGGGTTTCTTTTCACAGATACGCAGTATTTT. The encoded protein is CSASGGFLFTDTQYF.

The chain recombines TRBV30 with TRBJ1-1; D unresolved. V lost 1 base and J 3 bases, leaving 18 bases between the germline ends. CDR1 and CDR2 from the germline V gene are GTSNPN and SVGIG (reference sequence). The CDR3 is 16 residues long. The CDR3 spells CAWSGSRSNPYTEAFF. CDR3 in DNA: TGTGCCTGGAGTGGGAGTAGAAGTAATCCTTACACTGAAGCTTTCTTT.

The J gene is TRBJ1-4, the V gene TRBV6-1, with 8 bases identical to TRBD1. Germline V lookup: CDR1 MNHNS, CDR2 SASEGT. This CDR3 is 14 amino acids long. V was pared by 6 bases and J by 3 bases, with 3 bases of the junction left unmatched. The CDR3 here is CASRTGGSNEKLFF. The CDR3 DNA reads as TGTGCCAGCAGAACAGGGGGATCTAATGAAAAACTGTTTTTT.

This clonotype was recorded many times. CDR3 nucleotide sequence: TGCAGCGTTGACGGGACAGGGAGAGGCGAGCAGTACTTC. This gives the protein CSVDGTGRGEQYF. The chain employs TRBV29-1 and TRBJ2-7; 9 bases align to TRBD1. This CDR3 contains 13 residues. The germline gives CDR1 SQVTM, CDR2 ANQGSEA. Trimming took 3 bases from V and 6 from J; bases not matched to a gene: 6.

Written as DNA, the CDR3 is TGTGCTAGTGGTTTGGTATTTTCGGGGGCAAATGAGCAGTTCTTC. Amino acid sequence: CASGLVFSGANEQFF. The chain uses TRBV12-5 and TRBJ2-1; D is tentatively TRBD1 or TRBD2 (6 bases each). The CDR3 spans 15 residues. The germline V gene has CDR1 LGHNT and CDR2 FRNRAP. The ends were cut back, 0 bases at V and 7 bases at J, with 13 bases in the middle.

This clonotype was recorded many times. The chain employs TRBV20-1 and TRBJ2-1, with 9 bases fitting TRBD2. The V gene end was trimmed by 5 bases and the J gene end by 4 bases; junction bases not matched to a gene: 6. Germline V gene lookup returns CDR1 DFQATT and CDR2 SNEGSKA (reference sequence). The CDR3 extends over 14 amino acids. CDR3 protein: CSAQKTSGYNEQFF. CDR3 nucleotide sequence: TGCAGTGCTCAAAAGACTAGCGGTTACAATGAGCAGTTCTTC.

The rearrangement uses TRBV28 and TRBJ1-4, with unresolved D. Germline CDR1 reads MDHEN; CDR2 reads SYDVKM. V shed 5 bases and J shed 8 bases, with 15 bases lying between them. The CDR3 sequence is 14 residues long. CDR3 in amino acids: CASSPPKVREKLFF. The CDR3 DNA reads as TGTGCCAGCAGTCCCCCCAAGGTGCGGGAAAAACTGTTTTTT.